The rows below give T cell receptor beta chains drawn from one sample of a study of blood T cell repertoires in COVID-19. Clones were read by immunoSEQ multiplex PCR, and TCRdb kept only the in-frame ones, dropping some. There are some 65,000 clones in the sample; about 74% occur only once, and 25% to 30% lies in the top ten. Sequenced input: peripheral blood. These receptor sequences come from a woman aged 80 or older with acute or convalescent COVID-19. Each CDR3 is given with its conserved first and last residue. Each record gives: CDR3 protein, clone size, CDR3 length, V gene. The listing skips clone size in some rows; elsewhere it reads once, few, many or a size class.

CASSGGLAGVYEQFF	-	15	TRBV6-4
CASSQDTGGNYGYTF	-	15	TRBV4-1
CASSSYVTSTDTQYF	-	15	TRBV5-4
CAWSVHPVAGGGRNTGELFF	-	20	TRBV30
CASSRGLAELNEQFF	-	15	TRBV19
CASSRQGVYSGANVLTF	-	17	TRBV28
CASSVGHRFENGYTF	-	15	TRBV9
CASSSGGMRAKNIQYF	-	16	TRBV27
CASSLEGLLAGGPGETQYF	-	19	TRBV7-8
CASSQKRQGTTWDNSPLHF	few	19	TRBV4-1
CASSGGLAAYNEQFF	-	15	TRBV5-8
CASSQDGGLAADTQYF	-	16	TRBV4-3
CASSTDGVGEQFF	few	13	TRBV6-4
CASSFGTRFMRRSDQPQHF	-	19	TRBV28
CASSIGGAGANVLTF	-	15	TRBV19
CASSGQIFSPLHF	-	13	TRBV5-8
CASSEAGGGNQPQHF	-	15	TRBV6-1
CSASFAGGPGRTDTQYF	-	17	TRBV20-1
CASRRGGTSYNSPLHF	-	16	TRBV3-1/TRBV3-2
CASRPTGGAGNTIYF	-	15	TRBV6-5
CASSETDLRGLTYNSPLHF	-	19	TRBV6-1
CASSVGLAGYYEQYF	-	15	TRBV9
CATSSLVGAGETQYF	once	15	TRBV15
CASSEGLAETQYF	-	13	TRBV2
CASSVAGGAGGEKLFF	-	16	TRBV9
CATSRGNFGLAGRTDTQYF	once	19	TRBV15
CASSYPGKSGNTIYF	-	15	TRBV6-2/TRBV6-3
CASSYRSPNTEAFF	-	14	TRBV6-5
CASSLSGSEQYF	few	12	TRBV5-1
CASSLEPGVNSPLHF	few	15	TRBV5-4
CASSYSRGLQETQYF	once	15	TRBV6-2/TRBV6-3
CATSSRGSHEQYF	-	13	TRBV24-1
CASSPRAGGRDTQYF	-	15	TRBV11-3
CASSSRTTGFF	-	11	TRBV28
CASSPFWERRLEKLFF	-	16	TRBV18
CASSPPAGDETQYF	-	14	TRBV18
CASSIRLRTPWNNEQFF	once	17	TRBV19
CASSPTLSGTRAVGELFF	-	18	TRBV18
CASSFSYKQYF	once	11	TRBV28
CSVDKSTQRGTQYF	-	14	TRBV29-1
CASSLQTSGLEETQYF	-	16	TRBV6-2/TRBV6-3
CASSLASGSVNEQFF	once	15	TRBV7-2
CASSADSGTGELFF	-	14	TRBV7-9
CASSRLAGGGSGEQFF	few	16	TRBV3-1/TRBV3-2
CASSLTGTRNEQFF	few	14	TRBV11-2
CASSQDEAGAGTDTQYF	few	17	TRBV14
CASSLVDSSNSPLHF	-	15	TRBV5-1
CSVPRWEDYGYTF	few	13	TRBV29-1
CASSIGLAGDNEQFF	-	15	TRBV11-3
CASSIGGAPGANVLTF	-	16	TRBV19
CASSFDRGGEQYF	-	13	TRBV7-3
CASSYAEFNSPLHF	-	14	TRBV6-6
CASSQGLAGAAYEQYF	-	16	TRBV4-1
CASSVGFMREGLGEQYF	-	17	TRBV9
CASRVGSQGGELFF	-	14	TRBV28
CASSPGMGTSGRNEQFF	-	17	TRBV6-6
CASSPAGGNYGYTF	-	14	TRBV4-1